These T cell receptor beta chains were read from a single sample in a study of T-cell reconstitution after alpha-beta-depleted transplantation in children. TCRdb passed the PCR reads through MiXCR, listing each CDR3 protein once. This sample yields 700,000 to 950,000 distinct CDR3 sequences, of which under 20% are seen a single time; roughly 4.8% belongs to the top ten. The specimen was PBMCs, mostly from graft donor cells, collected 360 days after TCRalphabeta/CD19-depleted stem cell transplant. These receptors originate from a male patient under 18 who had a stem cell transplant for acute lymphoblastic leukemia, so the T cells may come from the graft donor. Each CDR3 is given with its conserved first and last residue. The D gene is left open where the match is weak. Rows give clone size only sometimes, using once, few, many, or a class for an expanded clone.

>few|TRBV6-2/TRBV6-3|TRBJ2-1|TRBD2
TGTGCCAGCAGTCCCCATAGCGGGAGCGGAAGGGATGAGCAGTTCTTC
CASSPHSGSGRDEQFF
>NA|TRBV20-1|TRBJ2-1|TRBD1
TGCAGTGCTAGGGACAGGGGATTCTACAATGAGCAGTTCTTC
CSARDRGFYNEQFF
>NA|TRBV18|TRBJ2-7|NA
TGTGCCAGCTCGCGCATGAGGGCCTACGAGCAGTACTTC
CASSRMRAYEQYF
>NA|TRBV29-1|TRBJ2-7|NA
TGCAGCGTTTACGATTTAAGTGGCTCCTACGAGCAGTACTTC
CSVYDLSGSYEQYF
>NA|TRBV29-1|TRBJ2-1|NA
TGCAGCTCGGGACTTATCTACAATGAGCAGTTCTTC
CSSGLIYNEQFF
>few|TRBV18|TRBJ2-7|NA
TGTGCCAGCTCACCATTCATTTACGAGCAGTACTTC
CASSPFIYEQYF
>NA|TRBV5-1|TRBJ1-4|NA
TGCGCCAGCAGCTTGGGGACAGTTAAAGGGGAAAAACTGTTTTTT
CASSLGTVKGEKLFF
>NA|TRBV20-1|TRBJ1-5|NA
TGCAGTGCTAGAGATAAGGATCAGCCCCAGCATTTT
CSARDKDQPQHF
>NA|TRBV20-1|TRBJ2-5|TRBD2
TGCAGTGCCAGACGGACTAGCGGGAGGTCGATGGGTCTTTCGGAGACCCAGTACTTC
CSARRTSGRSMGLSETQYF
>NA|TRBV6-4|TRBJ1-1|NA
TGTGCCAGCAGGCTCGATCCCCAAAGAAGCAGGGAGGTCAGGACAGACCTCATGAACACTGAAGCTTTCTTT
CASRLDPQRSREVRTDLMNTEAFF
>many|TRBV12-3/TRBV12-4|TRBJ2-5|NA
TGTGCCAGCAGTTTAAGAAAAGGTCCGCAAGAGACCCAGTACTTC
CASSLRKGPQETQYF
>few|TRBV9|TRBJ2-3|TRBD2
TGTGCCAGCAGCGGGATGACTAGCGGTACGCAGTATTTT
CASSGMTSGTQYF
>many|TRBV11-1|TRBJ1-1|NA
TGTGCCAGCAGCCCCAACCGGGGGGGCACTGAAGCTTTCTTT
CASSPNRGGTEAFF
>NA|TRBV7-3|TRBJ2-1|TRBD2
TGTGCCAGCAGCACCCGGACTAGCGGGAGGGGAAGGGCTAGGGACAATGAGCAGTTCTTC
CASSTRTSGRGRARDNEQFF
>few|TRBV7-2|TRBJ1-3|TRBD1
TGTGCCAGCAGCCAGGGGGGTCGCTACTCTGGAAACACCATATATTTT
CASSQGGRYSGNTIYF
>many|TRBV10-3|TRBJ1-2|NA
TGTGCCATCAGTGTTGGGCAGCTCTATGGCTACACCTTC
CAISVGQLYGYTF
>NA|TRBV7-3|TRBJ2-5|NA
TGTGCCAGCAGCTTAGGCGGACACAACCAAGAGACCCAGTACTTC
CASSLGGHNQETQYF
>few|TRBV20-1|TRBJ1-2|NA
TGCAGTGCTAGAGAGCAGGCGTATGGCTACACCTTC
CSAREQAYGYTF
>few|TRBV7-2|TRBJ1-3|NA
TGTGCCAGCAGCTTAACGGCCTCCTCTGGAAACACCATATATTTT
CASSLTASSGNTIYF
>many|TRBV5-1|TRBJ2-7|TRBD2
TGCGCCAGCAGCAGAGGGACTAGCGGAAACTACGAGCAGTACTTC
CASSRGTSGNYEQYF
>NA|TRBV27|TRBJ2-7|NA
TGTGCCAGCAGTACCATCCATACCCCTGGGTTTTCCGAGCAGTACTTC
CASSTIHTPGFSEQYF
>few|TRBV6-5|TRBJ1-1|NA
TGTGCCAGCAGTTTTCAGGGGTCCAACACTGAAGCTTTCTTT
CASSFQGSNTEAFF
>NA|TRBV11-2|TRBJ2-7|NA
TGTGCCAGCAGCTTAACCCAGGGTATTAACGAGCAGTACTTC
CASSLTQGINEQYF
>NA|TRBV6-1|TRBJ1-1|NA
TGTGCCAGCAGCAGGGTGATGGACACTGAAGCTTTCTTT
CASSRVMDTEAFF
>NA|TRBV7-7|TRBJ2-5|TRBD1
TGTGCCAGCAGCTTAGCCATCGGGACAGGGCGGACCCAGTACTTC
CASSLAIGTGRTQYF
>NA|TRBV5-1|TRBJ2-3|NA
TGCGCCAGCAGCTTATCCCCCTTAGATACGCAGTATTTT
CASSLSPLDTQYF
>NA|TRBV29-1|TRBJ1-2|TRBD1
TGCAGCGTCCTACCTACAGGGGACTACTATGGCTACACCTTC
CSVLPTGDYYGYTF
>many|TRBV6-6|TRBJ2-1|NA
TGTGCCAGCAGTTCTCCTGAGTACAATGAGCAGTTCTTC
CASSSPEYNEQFF
>NA|TRBV18|TRBJ2-4|NA
TGTGCCAGCTCGTGGAGGGTAACAGCCAAAAACATTCAGTACTTC
CASSWRVTAKNIQYF
>NA|TRBV5-1|TRBJ2-5|TRBD2
TGCGCCAGCAGCTTGGGCCTAGCGGGAGGAAGTCGAGAGACCCAGTACTTC
CASSLGLAGGSRETQYF
>few|TRBV12-5|TRBJ2-7|NA
TGTGCTAGTGGCTCCGGAGGGGACGTCTCCTACGAGCAGTACTTC
CASGSGGDVSYEQYF
>many|TRBV12-3/TRBV12-4|TRBJ2-4|NA
TGTGCCAGCAGTTTAAGGTCCCGTCGGGGAGCCAAAAACATTCAGTACTTC
CASSLRSRRGAKNIQYF
>NA|TRBV12-3/TRBV12-4|TRBJ2-5|NA
TGTGCCACCCGCTCGTCGGGAGTGCGAGAGACCCAGTACTTC
CATRSSGVRETQYF
>NA|TRBV11-2|TRBJ2-7|TRBD1
TGTGCCAGCAGCCTTACCCCACCCAGGGGGTTGAAGGTGCTCCTCACCTACGAGCAGTACTTC
CASSLTPPRGLKVLLTYEQYF
>few|TRBV12-3/TRBV12-4|TRBJ2-5|NA
TGTGCCAGCAGTTTACGGGGCGGACCACGGGAGACCCAGTACTTC
CASSLRGGPRETQYF
>few|TRBV5-1|TRBJ2-1|TRBD1
TGCGCCAGCAGCCTCCTGACAGGGATGGCTGAGCAGTTCTTC
CASSLLTGMAEQFF